Below, 32 T cell receptor beta chains from the same sample are listed, as sequenced in a study of cytomegalovirus exposure and HLA in healthy donors. A multiplex PCR was run with 60 Vbeta primers and 13 Jbeta primers. The repertoire was sequenced with immunoSEQ multiplex PCR; TCRdb's copy has only in-frame clones and lacks some. The table records approximately 100,000 clones, approximately 80% of them present only once. The sequencing input was PBMCs. These receptors were collected from a man aged 35-49 years in good health and CMV-seropositive.

This chain joins TRBV27 and TRBJ1-4, with 8 positions matching TRBD1. The CDR3 is 14 amino acids. V trimming: 4 bases; J trimming: 8 bases; junction bases outside the gene matches: 6. CDR1 is MNHEY and CDR2 is SMNVEV in the germline V gene (reference sequence). CDR3 DNA: TGTGCCAGCAGTTCGACAGGGGTGGAAGAAAAACTGTTTTTT. Amino acid sequence: CASSSTGVEEKLFF.

V usage is TRBV19 and J usage is TRBJ1-5, with D perhaps matching TRBD1 (5 bases). The V end was cut by 8 bases, the J end by 7 bases, with 15 bases between. Germline CDR1 LNHDA, CDR2 SQIVND (reference sequence). The CDR3 runs 13 residues. CDR3 in amino acids: CASCETGVQPQHF. The DNA for the CDR3 is TGTGCCAGTTGTGAAACGGGGGTACAGCCCCAGCATTTT.

The chain employs TRBV5-1 and TRBJ2-2, with D perhaps TRBD2 (6 bases). Trimming shortened V by 7 bases and J by 1 base, and 17 bases separated the two germline ends. From germline, CDR1 is SGHRS and CDR2 YFSETQ. This CDR3 spans 16 amino acids. CDR3 in DNA: TGCGCCAGCCGAGTTTCCGGGACTCAGAACACCGGGGAGCTGTTTTTT. Translated, it gives CASRVSGTQNTGELFF.

This chain joins TRBV7-9 and TRBJ1-2, with D uncertain. The V end lost 3 bases, the J end lost 8 bases, and 10 bases lay between the germline ends. CDR3 length: 12 residues. CDR1 is SEHNR, CDR2 FQNEAQ, per germline (reference sequence). The CDR3 is CASSFEGAGYTF. CDR3 bases: TGTGCCAGCAGCTTCGAAGGAGCCGGCTACACCTTC.

This rearrangement joins TRBV5-4 to TRBJ2-3; 7 bases fit TRBD2. The CDR3 runs to 16 residues. J was trimmed by 2 bases and V by 4 bases; bases with no gene match: 10. Looked up from germline, CDR1 is SGHNT and CDR2 is YYREEE (reference sequence). In DNA form, the CDR3 reads TGTGCCAGCAGCCCCCTCGGGGGGTCGATCACAGATACGCAGTATTTT. Encoded protein: CASSPLGGSITDTQYF.

The chain couples TRBV7-9 to TRBJ1-1, with a tentative D call TRBD1 (6 bases). The CDR3 runs 13 residues. Deletions cut 6 bases from V and 3 bases from J, with 11 bases between. Germline CDR1 SEHNR, CDR2 FQNEAQ (reference sequence). The chain's CDR3 is CASRKGQYTEAFF. In DNA, the CDR3 is TGTGCCAGCAGAAAAGGACAGTACACTGAAGCTTTCTTT. The whole variable domain, remainder taken from reference TRBV7-9 and TRBJ1-1, is DTGVSQNPRHKITKRGQNVTFRCDPISEHNRLYWYRQTLGQGPEFLTYFQNEAQLEKSRLLSDRFSAERPKGSFSTLEIQRTEQGDSAMYLCASRKGQYTEAFFGQGTRLTVV.

This chain connects TRBV28 to TRBJ1-5, with 9 bases lining up with TRBD1. V lost 8 bases to trimming and J lost 6 bases; unmatched junction nucleotides: 14. The length of the CDR3 is 16 residues. From germline, CDR1 is MDHEN and CDR2 SYDVKM. In DNA form, the CDR3 reads TGTGCCAGCTGCACAGGGGGCGGGGGACGTGGTCAGCCCCAGCATTTT. This codes for CASCTGGGGRGQPQHF.

The V gene is TRBV29-1, the J gene TRBJ2-6, with D hard to call. This CDR3 is 12 amino acids long. Trimming left V 4 bases short and J 4 bases short, with 5 bases between. Germline V CDR1 and CDR2: SQVTM, ANQGSEA. The CDR3 loop reads CSVASGANVLTF. The DNA of the CDR3 is TGCAGCGTTGCATCCGGGGCCAACGTCCTGACTTTC.

This clone was observed once. This chain connects TRBV7-2 to TRBJ2-5, with 10 bases aligning to TRBD1. Gene TRBJ2-7 matches the end of the DNA better, so the J call may be wrong. The CDR3 is 16 amino acids. Germline lookup yields CDR1 SGHTA and CDR2 FQGNSA. CDR3 residues: CASSSNSGTGAYEQYF. CDR3 sequence (DNA): TGTGCCAGCAGTTCCAACTCCGGGACAGGGGCCTACGAGCAGTACTTC.

The chain employs TRBV9 and TRBJ2-5, with TRBD1 as a possible D gene (6 bases). The CDR3 is 16 amino acids. Germline values: CDR1 SGDLS, CDR2 YYNGEE. Trimming took off 4 bases at V and 5 bases at J, with 21 bases between the two ends. The CDR3 reads CASSLGGYGWGETQYF. CDR3 bases: TGTGCCAGCAGCCTTGGGGGCTACGGGTGGGGTGAGACCCAGTACTTC.

This chain links TRBV18 with TRBJ2-5; TRBD1 aligns across 12 bases. The last part of the DNA fits TRBJ2-7 better; the J call may be wrong. CDR3 length: 15 residues. Germline CDR1 KGHSH, CDR2 LQKENI. CDR3 sequence reads: CASSLPGTGGDEQYF. CDR3 nucleotides: TGTGCCAGCTCACTACCCGGGACAGGGGGCGACGAGCAGTACTTC.

The chain has TRBV11-2 and TRBJ2-7, with TRBD1 identical over 8 bases. The J segment lost 3 bases and the V segment lost 4 bases, leaving 5 bases of the junction unmatched. The CDR3 length is 14 residues. The germline V gene encodes CDR1 SGHAT and CDR2 FQNNGV. The CDR3 bases are TGTGCCAGCAGCTCGGACAGGGCTAACTACGAGCAGTACTTC. Its protein product is CASSSDRANYEQYF.

This CDR3 reads CAISPRDEQFF. Here the CDR3 DNA reads TGTGCCATCAGCCCCAGGGATGAGCAGTTCTTC. The V gene is TRBV10-3, the J gene TRBJ2-1; D possibly corresponds to TRBD1 (5 bases). This CDR3 is 11 amino acids long. V was pared by 6 bases and J by 8 bases, with 8 bases between. The V gene's germline CDR1 is ENHRY and CDR2 SYGVKD.

This clone has more than one count but fewer than ten. Different DNA sequences within this sample yield the same CDR3. The V call is TRBV15, the J call TRBJ2-1, with 7 bases matching TRBD2. The junction had 2 bases not matched to a gene; V was cut back by 1 base and J by 5 bases. The CDR3 is made up of 14 amino acids. Germline CDR1 is LNHNV and CDR2 is YYDKDF (reference sequence). CDR3 DNA: TGTGCCACCAGCAGAGGGGCGGGGGACAATGAGCAGTTCTTC. It yields the protein CATSRGAGDNEQFF.

A few counts support this clone. The chain has TRBV5-1 and TRBJ1-2, with D possibly being TRBD1 (5 bases). The V end lost 4 bases, the J end lost 4 bases, and 11 bases lay between the germline ends. Germline CDR1 and CDR2: SGHRS and YFSETQ. The CDR3 has 13 amino acids. The CDR3: CASSTTASYGYTF. CDR3 coding DNA: TGCGCCAGCAGCACGACAGCTAGCTATGGCTACACCTTC.

In its sample, this clone was seen a few times. Here the CDR3 reads CASSPGQGFSPLHF. The CDR3 DNA is TGTGCCAGCAGTCCAGGACAGGGGTTTTCACCCCTCCACTTT. The V call is TRBV6-4, the J call TRBJ1-6; 9 bases map to TRBD1. The V and J ends lost 5 bases and 9 bases, in that order; junction bases with no gene match: 5. The CDR3 is made up of 14 amino acids. Germline CDR1 MRHNA, CDR2 SNTAGT.

The chain combines TRBV28 with TRBJ1-4; 8 nucleotides match TRBD1. Trimming took 6 bases from V and 1 from J; bases not matched to a gene: 4. Per germline, CDR1 MDHEN and CDR2 SYDVKM. This CDR3 has 15 residues. The CDR3 nucleotides read TGTGCCAGCAGATCGACAGGGGTAACTAATGAAAAACTGTTTTTT. Translated, it gives CASRSTGVTNEKLFF.

The V gene is TRBV15, the J gene TRBJ1-5; weak D call: TRBD1 (6 bases). V was shortened by 4 bases and J by 5 bases, with 15 bases between the two germline ends. The CDR3 length is 15 residues. Germline V gives CDR1 LNHNV, CDR2 YYDKDF (reference sequence). CDR3 loop: CATSTLGGQDQPQHF. The CDR3 DNA is TGTGCCACCAGCACTCTGGGGGGGCAGGATCAGCCCCAGCATTTT.

The chain links TRBV5-4 to TRBJ2-5, with a possible D match to TRBD1 (6 bases). From germline, CDR1 is SGHNT and CDR2 YYREEE (reference sequence). The CDR3 is made up of 15 amino acids. Trimming removed 0 bases from V and 3 bases from J, with 12 bases in between. The CDR3 spells CASSLGGHGEETQYF. The CDR3 region has the DNA TGTGCCAGCAGCTTGGGGGGACACGGGGAAGAGACCCAGTACTTC.

V usage is TRBV28 and J usage is TRBJ2-5; D is possibly TRBD2 (5 bases). This CDR3 contains 17 residues. Per germline, CDR1 MDHEN and CDR2 SYDVKM. With 2 bases removed from V and 3 bases from J, the gap between germline ends came to 19 bases. CDR3 DNA: TGTGCCAGCAGTTTAGACCTTCTACCAGCAGCGGAAGAGACCCAGTACTTC. Translating gives CASSLDLLPAAEETQYF.

The genes are TRBV4-3 and TRBJ2-1, with TRBD2 matching 8 bases. The germline gives CDR1 LGHNA, CDR2 YSLEER. J was trimmed by 9 bases and V by 1 base; bases with no gene match: 5. The CDR3 spans 14 residues. The CDR3 sequence is CASSQVIAGFEQFF. In DNA form, the CDR3 reads TGCGCCAGCAGCCAAGTGATAGCGGGGTTTGAGCAGTTCTTC.

V gene TRBV15 combines with J gene TRBJ2-5; tentative D call: TRBD1 (5 bases). Deletions cut 5 bases from V and 0 bases from J, with 13 bases between. Germline CDR1 and CDR2: LNHNV and YYDKDF (reference sequence). The CDR3 consists of 15 residues. Here the CDR3 DNA reads TGTGCCACCAGCTCTAGTGACAGTTACCAAGAGACCCAGTACTTC. Translating gives CATSSSDSYQETQYF.

The rearrangement links TRBV5-6 to TRBJ2-7; 7 nucleotides align to TRBD1. Looked up from germline, CDR1 is SGHDT and CDR2 is YYEEEE. The CDR3 covers 14 residues. The V segment lost 0 bases and the J segment 1 base; nucleotides outside the gene matches: 1. CDR3 loop: CASSLEGQSYEQYF. The DNA of the CDR3 is TGTGCCAGCAGCTTGGAGGGACAGTCCTACGAGCAGTACTTC.

The chain uses TRBV15 and TRBJ1-6; D perhaps matches TRBD1 (5 bases). This CDR3 is built from 15 residues. V dropped 4 bases and J dropped 5 bases, with 12 bases sitting between them. Germline V gene data show CDR1 as LNHNV and CDR2 as YYDKDF (reference sequence). In DNA, the CDR3 is TGTGCCACCAGCAACCTTCAGGACAATAATTCACCCCTCCACTTT. Its protein product is CATSNLQDNNSPLHF.

This clone appeared once. This chain uses TRBV4-3 with TRBJ2-3; a weak D match, TRBD1 (6 bases). Germline CDR1 reads LGHNA; CDR2 reads YSLEER. The ends were cut back, 1 base at V and 2 bases at J, with 13 bases in the middle. The length of the CDR3 is 16 residues. CDR3: CASSQGRDTNTDTQYF. CDR3 nucleotide sequence: TGCGCCAGCAGCCAAGGCCGGGACACGAACACAGATACGCAGTATTTT.

Comments on this clone: Additional DNA sequences in this sample encode the identical CDR3. This chain connects TRBV6-5 to TRBJ2-7, with 8 bases that match TRBD1. This CDR3 is built from 14 residues. V was clipped by 5 bases and J by 3 bases; unmatched bases: 6. Per the germline V gene, CDR1 is MNHEY and CDR2 is SVGAGI. In DNA, the CDR3 is TGTGCCAGCAGTCCCGGACAGGGTCGCTACGAGCAGTACTTC. It yields the protein CASSPGQGRYEQYF.

The genes are TRBV10-3 and TRBJ2-7; D is possibly TRBD1 (5 bases). The CDR3 length is 13 residues. CDR1 and CDR2 (germline): ENHRY, SYGVKD. Trimming pared 2 bases from V and 4 bases from J, leaving 9 bases between. DNA of the CDR3: TGTGCCATCAGTGAGGGGGCCCTGTACGAGCAGTACTTC. It specifies CAISEGALYEQYF.

This clone was seen a handful of times. The gene calls are TRBV7-8 and TRBJ1-5; no reliable D call. Trimming cost V 1 base and J 0 bases, with 10 bases left between them. CDR1 and CDR2 from the germline V gene are SGHVS and FQNEAQ. The CDR3 sequence is 16 residues long. The DNA for the CDR3 is TGTGCCAGCAGCTTAGGAGGCAGTAATAGCAATCAGCCCCAGCATTTT. Translated: CASSLGGSNSNQPQHF.

The V call is TRBV27, the J call TRBJ2-1; 9 bases match TRBD1. Germline CDR1 reads MNHEY; CDR2 reads SMNVEV (reference sequence). The CDR3 has 17 amino acids. With V trimmed by 1 base and J by 4 bases, 8 bases remained unmatched. CDR3 sequence (DNA): TGTGCCAGCAGTTTATTCCAGCGCGGGACAGGGTACAATGAGCAGTTCTTC. It specifies CASSLFQRGTGYNEQFF.

The rearrangement joins TRBV9 to TRBJ1-2; D might be TRBD1 (6 bases). This CDR3 comprises 14 residues. CDR1 SGDLS and CDR2 YYNGEE come from the germline V gene. Trimming pared 4 bases from V and 4 bases from J, leaving 14 bases between. DNA of the CDR3: TGTGCCAGCAGCCTCCGGGACACCTTCTATGGCTACACCTTC. It codes for CASSLRDTFYGYTF.

The chain joins TRBV2 to TRBJ2-1; TRBD2 matches at 11 bases. CDR3 size: 15 residues. Germline V gives CDR1 SNHLY, CDR2 FYNNEI. The V segment lost 5 bases and the J segment 5 bases; nucleotides outside the gene matches: 5. The CDR3 nucleotides are TGTGCCAGCAGTCTTTTAGCGGGGGGGAACAATGAGCAGTTCTTC. This codes for CASSLLAGGNNEQFF.

V is TRBV7-3 and J is TRBJ1-5; D is possibly TRBD1 (6 bases). CDR3 length: 13 amino acids. V was cut by 5 bases and J by 4 bases, with 9 bases left in between. Germline-derived CDR1 and CDR2 are SGHTA and FQGTGA. The DNA for the CDR3 is TGTGCCAGCAGCCTGCAGGGGAATCAGCCCCAGCATTTT. This translates into CASSLQGNQPQHF. The full variable domain, rest sourced from reference TRBV7-3 and TRBJ1-5, is GAGVSQTPSNKVTEKGKYVELRCDPISGHTALYWYRQSLGQGPEFLIYFQGTGAADDSGLPNDRFFAVRPEGSVSTLKIQRTERGDSAVYLCASSLQGNQPQHFGDGTRLSIL.